A selection of T cell receptor beta chains follows, all from one sample in a study of T cells in Graves' hyperthyroidism and ophthalmopathy. TCRdb recomputed calls from the multiplex PCR reads with MiXCR, one row per CDR3 protein. The sample records around 240,000 distinct CDR3 sequences, 16% being singletons. Sequenced input: blood. Source of these receptors: a woman younger than 30 with Graves' ophthalmopathy. CDR3s include the opening cysteine and the closing phenylalanine or tryptophan.

TRBV20-1,CSARDRTGIETQYF
TRBV13,CASSSRLAGGPTDTQYF
TRBV5-4,CASSLMGDGQETQYF
TRBV28,CASNHFGVGTEAFF
TRBV2,CASSDGASDPTYEQYF
TRBV5-1,CASSPGQGARRANEKLFF
TRBV20-1,CSARRVWDRNTEAFF
TRBV4-1,CASSQGDRVKPQHF
TRBV20-1,CSASIYGEQYF
TRBV10-3,CATTAKVTGLANNEQFF
TRBV6-1,CASSYAGRGGTEAFF
TRBV19,CASSMVTGGTQYF
TRBV12-3/TRBV12-4,CASSRASSYNEQFF
TRBV7-2,CASSFRLAGGTDTQYF
TRBV2,CASSGERGLYEQYF
TRBV28,CASSHLGQGAGYEQYF
TRBV9,CASSVLGTSEYNEQFF
TRBV9,CASSVDLYNEQLF
TRBV5-5,CASSIGQGRTRDEQYF
TRBV12-3/TRBV12-4,CASSFLRGEQFF
TRBV7-6,CASQPLGQNSYEQYF
TRBV28,CASSLASSYEQYF